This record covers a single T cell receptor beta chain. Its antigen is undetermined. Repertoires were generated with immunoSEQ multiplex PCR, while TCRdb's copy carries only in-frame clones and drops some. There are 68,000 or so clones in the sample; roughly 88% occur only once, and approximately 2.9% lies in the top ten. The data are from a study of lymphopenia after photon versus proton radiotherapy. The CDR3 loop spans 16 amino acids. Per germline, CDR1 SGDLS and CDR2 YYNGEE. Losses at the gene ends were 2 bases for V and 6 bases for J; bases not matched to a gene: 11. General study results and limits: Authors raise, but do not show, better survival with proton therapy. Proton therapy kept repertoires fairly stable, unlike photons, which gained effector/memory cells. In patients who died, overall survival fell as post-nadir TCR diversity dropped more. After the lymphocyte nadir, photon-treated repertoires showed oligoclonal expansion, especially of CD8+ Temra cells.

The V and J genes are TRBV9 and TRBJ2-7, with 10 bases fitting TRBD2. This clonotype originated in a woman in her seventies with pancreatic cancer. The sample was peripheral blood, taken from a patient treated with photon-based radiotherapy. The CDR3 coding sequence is TGTGCCAGCAGCGTTGGGGCTTCTAGCGGGAGAGGCGAGCAGTACTTC. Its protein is CASSVGASSGRGEQYF.